Following are 10 T cell receptor beta chains from one sample sequenced in a study of T-cell reconstitution after alpha-beta-depleted transplantation in children. Library preparation (for TCRbeta) was performed with unique molecular identifiers. TCRdb used MiXCR to reprocess the PCR reads, holding one entry per CDR3 protein. Of around 680,000 distinct CDR3 sequences in the sample, over 15% were seen once. The sample here was PBMCs from the stem cell graft donor, taken from the stem cell graft. The receptors originated from a human donor who donated a stem cell graft to a child with acute myeloid leukemia.

This clonotype came up a few times. This sequence joins TRBV7-3 and TRBJ2-1; a possible D gene is TRBD2 (6 bases). CDR3 length: 14 amino acids. Deletions cut 4 bases from V and 9 bases from J, with 16 bases between. Germline-derived CDR1 and CDR2 are SGHTA and FQGTGA. CDR3 coding DNA: TGTGCCAGCAGCTCCGGGACTTCGCGGGGTGAGCAGTTCTTC. Its translation is CASSSGTSRGEQFF.

This clonotype was seen at least ten times. The chain has TRBV15 and TRBJ2-7; D remains ambiguous. Germline V CDR1 and CDR2: LNHNV, YYDKDF (reference sequence). V was pared by 3 bases and J by 0 bases, with 9 bases between. The CDR3 extends over 14 amino acids. The CDR3 bases are TGTGCCACCAGCAGTGTTCAGTTCTCCTACGAGCAGTACTTC. Protein product: CATSSVQFSYEQYF.

The chain combines TRBV5-1 with TRBJ2-1; the match to TRBD1 covers 8 bases. V lost 0 bases, J lost 6 bases, and 2 bases stayed unmatched. Per germline, CDR1 SGHRS and CDR2 YFSETQ. The CDR3 is 14 amino acids. The DNA for the CDR3 is TGCGCCAGCAGCTTGGACAGGGGGGTCAATGAGCAGTTCTTC. Translated: CASSLDRGVNEQFF.

This chain uses TRBV7-2 with TRBJ1-4; tentatively, D is TRBD1 (6 bases). The CDR3 totals 14 residues. Per germline, CDR1 SGHTA and CDR2 FQGNSA. V lost 5 bases to trimming and J lost 6 bases, with 13 bases between them. The CDR3 DNA sequence: TGTGCCAGCAGCCCCCGACAGGCCGATGAAAAACTGTTTTTT. It specifies CASSPRQADEKLFF.

Regarding this clonotype: A read error is possible here, since a much larger clone lies one base away. V and J are TRBV29-1 and TRBJ2-7, with 8 bases fitting TRBD2. With V trimmed by 5 bases and J by 5 bases, 8 bases remained unmatched. Germline CDR1 is SQVTM and CDR2 is ANQGSEA. There are 13 residues in the CDR3. Written as DNA, the CDR3 is TGCAGCGTTCTGAGTAGCGGGGCCAACGAGCAGTACGTC. This sequence encodes CSVLSSGANEQYV.

This clonotype appeared many times. This CDR3 is CSVAGVKGSYEQYF. The CDR3 nucleotides are TGCAGCGTTGCGGGAGTAAAGGGCTCCTACGAGCAGTACTTC. V is TRBV29-1 and J is TRBJ2-7, with D possibly being TRBD2 (6 bases). Germline CDR1 and CDR2: SQVTM and ANQGSEA. V was trimmed by 4 bases and J by 0 bases, leaving 13 bases between them. The CDR3 consists of 14 residues.

The rearrangement uses TRBV7-2 and TRBJ1-1; D uncertain. V was trimmed by 5 bases and J by 3 bases, leaving 10 bases between them. This CDR3 has 13 residues. The germline CDR1 and CDR2 sequences are SGHTA and FQGNSA. CDR3 in DNA: TGTGCCAGCAGCCCGTACCGATACACTGAAGCTTTCTTT. Its translation is CASSPYRYTEAFF. Looking up the rest from reference TRBV7-2 and TRBJ1-1 gives the full variable domain: GAGVSQSPSNKVTEKGKDVELRCDPISGHTALYWYRQSLGQGLEFLIYFQGNSAPDKSGLPSDRFSAERTGGSVSTLTIQRTQQEDSAVYLCASSPYRYTEAFFGQGTRLTVV.

This chain joins TRBV3-1 and TRBJ2-2, with TRBD1 as a possible D gene (5 bases). Germline V CDR1 and CDR2: LGHDT, YNNKEL (reference sequence). The CDR3 covers 13 residues. The germline V and J ends were trimmed by 8 bases and 1 base, with 8 bases remaining between them. Here the CDR3 reads CASRQMNTGELFF. The CDR3 nucleotides read TGTGCCAGCCGACAGATGAACACCGGGGAGCTGTTTTTT. Full variable domain (rest looked up from reference TRBV3-1 and TRBJ2-2): DTAVSQTPKYLVTQMGNDKSIKCEQNLGHDTMYWYKQDSKKFLKIMFSYNNKELIINETVPNRFSPKSPDKAHLNLHINSLELGDSAVYFCASRQMNTGELFFGEGSRLTVL.

The chain joins TRBV5-5 to TRBJ1-5; no firm D call. The germline V and J ends were trimmed by 2 bases and 4 bases, with 13 bases remaining between them. Germline values: CDR1 SGHKS, CDR2 YYEKEE (reference sequence). The CDR3 extends over 15 amino acids. The CDR3 region has the DNA TGTGCCAGCAGCTTTAGCCCTGCCGCTAATCAGCCCCAGCATTTT. As protein: CASSFSPAANQPQHF.

In the case of this clonotype: One end of the junction varies from germline; a read error may be responsible. The rearrangement joins TRBV20-1 to TRBJ2-3; D gene unclear. Germline lookup yields CDR1 DFQATT and CDR2 SNEGSKA (reference sequence). The CDR3 runs 15 residues. CDR3 coding DNA: TGCGGTGCTAGGTTTGGGTTGAGGAGCACAGATACGCAGTATTTT. It encodes CGARFGLRSTDTQYF.